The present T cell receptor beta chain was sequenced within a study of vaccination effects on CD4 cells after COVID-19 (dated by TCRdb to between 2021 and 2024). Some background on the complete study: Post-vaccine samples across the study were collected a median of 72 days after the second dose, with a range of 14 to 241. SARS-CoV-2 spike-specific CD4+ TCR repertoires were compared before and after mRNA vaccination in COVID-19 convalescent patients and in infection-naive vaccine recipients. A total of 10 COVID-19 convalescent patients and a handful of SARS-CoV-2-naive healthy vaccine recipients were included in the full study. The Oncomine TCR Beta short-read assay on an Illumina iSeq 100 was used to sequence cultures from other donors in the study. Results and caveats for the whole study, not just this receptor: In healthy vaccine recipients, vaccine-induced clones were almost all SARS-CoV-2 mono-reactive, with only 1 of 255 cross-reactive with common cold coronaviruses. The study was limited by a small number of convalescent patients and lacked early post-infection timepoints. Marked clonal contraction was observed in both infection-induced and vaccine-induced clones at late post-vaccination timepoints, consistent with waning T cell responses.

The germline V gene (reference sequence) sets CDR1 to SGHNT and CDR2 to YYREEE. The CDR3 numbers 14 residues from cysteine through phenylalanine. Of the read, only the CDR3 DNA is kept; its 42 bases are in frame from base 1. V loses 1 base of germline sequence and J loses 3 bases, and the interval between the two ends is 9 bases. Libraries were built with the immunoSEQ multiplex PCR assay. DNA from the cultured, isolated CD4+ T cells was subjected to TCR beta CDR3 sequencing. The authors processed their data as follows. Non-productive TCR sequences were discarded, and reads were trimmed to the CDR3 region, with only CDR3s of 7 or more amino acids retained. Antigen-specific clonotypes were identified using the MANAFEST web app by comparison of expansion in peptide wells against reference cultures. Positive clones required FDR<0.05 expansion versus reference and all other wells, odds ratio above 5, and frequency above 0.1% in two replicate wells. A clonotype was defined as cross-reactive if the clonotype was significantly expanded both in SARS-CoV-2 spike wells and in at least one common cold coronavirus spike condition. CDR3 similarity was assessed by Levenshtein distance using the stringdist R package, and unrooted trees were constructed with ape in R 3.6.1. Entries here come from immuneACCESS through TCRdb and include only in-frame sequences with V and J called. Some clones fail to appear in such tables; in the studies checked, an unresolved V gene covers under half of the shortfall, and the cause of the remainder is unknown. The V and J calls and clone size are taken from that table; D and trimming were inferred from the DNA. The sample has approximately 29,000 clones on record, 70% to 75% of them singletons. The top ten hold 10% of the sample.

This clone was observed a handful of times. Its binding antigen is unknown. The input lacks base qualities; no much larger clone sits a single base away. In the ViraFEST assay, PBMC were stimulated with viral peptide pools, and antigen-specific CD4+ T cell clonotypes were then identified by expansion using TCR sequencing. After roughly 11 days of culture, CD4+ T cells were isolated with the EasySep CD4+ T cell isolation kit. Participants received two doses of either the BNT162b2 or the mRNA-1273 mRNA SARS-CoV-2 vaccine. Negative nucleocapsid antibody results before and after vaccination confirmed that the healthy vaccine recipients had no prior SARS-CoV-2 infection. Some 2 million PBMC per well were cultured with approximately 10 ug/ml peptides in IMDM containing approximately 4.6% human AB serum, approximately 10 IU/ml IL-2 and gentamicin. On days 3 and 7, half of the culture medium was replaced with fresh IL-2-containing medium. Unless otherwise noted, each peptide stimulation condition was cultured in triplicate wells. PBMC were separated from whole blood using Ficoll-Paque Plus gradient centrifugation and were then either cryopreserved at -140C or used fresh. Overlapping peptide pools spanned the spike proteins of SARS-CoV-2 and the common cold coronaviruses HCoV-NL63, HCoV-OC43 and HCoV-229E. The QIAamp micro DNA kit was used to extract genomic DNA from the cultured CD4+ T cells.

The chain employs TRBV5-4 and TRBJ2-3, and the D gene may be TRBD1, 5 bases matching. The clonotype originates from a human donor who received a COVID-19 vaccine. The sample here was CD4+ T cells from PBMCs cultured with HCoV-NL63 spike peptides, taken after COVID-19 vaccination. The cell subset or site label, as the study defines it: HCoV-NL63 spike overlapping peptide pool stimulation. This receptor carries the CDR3 CASSLQGATDTQYF. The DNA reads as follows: TGTGCCAGCAGCTTGCAAGGGGCTACAGATACGCAGTATTTT.